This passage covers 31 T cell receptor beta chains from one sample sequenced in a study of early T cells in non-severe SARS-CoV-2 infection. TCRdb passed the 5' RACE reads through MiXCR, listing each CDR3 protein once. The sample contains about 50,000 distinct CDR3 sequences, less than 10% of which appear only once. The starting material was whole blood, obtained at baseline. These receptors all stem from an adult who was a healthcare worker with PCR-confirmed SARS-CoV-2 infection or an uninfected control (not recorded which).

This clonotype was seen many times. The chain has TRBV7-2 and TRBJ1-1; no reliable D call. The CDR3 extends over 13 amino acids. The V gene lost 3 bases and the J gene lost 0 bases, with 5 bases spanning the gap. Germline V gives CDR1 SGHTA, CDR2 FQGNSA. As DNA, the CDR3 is TGTGCCAGCAGCTTCTCCGTGAACACTGAAGCTTTCTTT. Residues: CASSFSVNTEAFF.

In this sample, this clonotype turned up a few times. CDR3 sequence reads: CASSIPGYGRGSYNEQFF. CDR3 in DNA: TGTGCCAGTAGTATACCCGGCTACGGCAGGGGTTCCTACAATGAGCAGTTCTTC. This chain uses TRBV19 with TRBJ2-1; TRBD1 is a possible D gene (6 bases). From germline, CDR1 is LNHDA and CDR2 SQIVND (reference sequence). The CDR3 sequence is 18 residues long. V was pared by 2 bases and J by 1 base, with 18 bases between.

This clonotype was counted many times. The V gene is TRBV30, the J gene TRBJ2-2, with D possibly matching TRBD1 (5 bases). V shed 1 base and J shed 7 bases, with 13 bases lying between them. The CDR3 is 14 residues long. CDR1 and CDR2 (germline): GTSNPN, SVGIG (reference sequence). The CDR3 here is CAWSGQFFLGELFF. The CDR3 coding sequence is TGTGCCTGGAGTGGACAGTTCTTCCTCGGGGAGCTGTTTTTT.

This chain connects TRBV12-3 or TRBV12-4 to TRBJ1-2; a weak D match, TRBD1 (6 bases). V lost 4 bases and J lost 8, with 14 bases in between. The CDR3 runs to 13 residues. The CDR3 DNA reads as TGTGCCAGCAGTTCACAGGGCCCACAGGGCTACACCTTC. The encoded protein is CASSSQGPQGYTF.

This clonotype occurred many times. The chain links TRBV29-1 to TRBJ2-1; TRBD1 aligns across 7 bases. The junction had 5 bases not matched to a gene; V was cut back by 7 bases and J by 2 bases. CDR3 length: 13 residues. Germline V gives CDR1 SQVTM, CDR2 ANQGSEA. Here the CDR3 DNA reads TGCAGCGGCAACAGGGGCCCCTACAATGAGCAGTTCTTC. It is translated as CSGNRGPYNEQFF.

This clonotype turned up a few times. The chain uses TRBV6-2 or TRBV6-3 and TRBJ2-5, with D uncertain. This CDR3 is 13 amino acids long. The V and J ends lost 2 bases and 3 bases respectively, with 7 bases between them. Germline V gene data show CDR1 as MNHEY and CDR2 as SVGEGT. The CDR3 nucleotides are TGTGCCAGCAGTTACGGGCAGGAAGAGACCCAGTACTTC. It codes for CASSYGQEETQYF.

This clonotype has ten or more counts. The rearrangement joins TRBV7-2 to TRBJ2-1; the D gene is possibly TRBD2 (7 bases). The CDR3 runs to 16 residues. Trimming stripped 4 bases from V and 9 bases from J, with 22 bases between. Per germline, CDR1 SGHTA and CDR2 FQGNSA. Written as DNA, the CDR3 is TGTGCCAGCAGCTCCGTGCAGGGGAGGGCCACAGTTGAGCAGTTCTTC. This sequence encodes CASSSVQGRATVEQFF.

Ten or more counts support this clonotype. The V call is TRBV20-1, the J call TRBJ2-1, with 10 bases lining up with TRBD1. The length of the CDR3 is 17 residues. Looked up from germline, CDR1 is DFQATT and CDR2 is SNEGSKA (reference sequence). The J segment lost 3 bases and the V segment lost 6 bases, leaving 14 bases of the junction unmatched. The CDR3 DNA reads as TGCAGTGCCAAACGTCCCGGGACAGGGGTCAACTACAATGAGCAGTTCTTC. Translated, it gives CSAKRPGTGVNYNEQFF.

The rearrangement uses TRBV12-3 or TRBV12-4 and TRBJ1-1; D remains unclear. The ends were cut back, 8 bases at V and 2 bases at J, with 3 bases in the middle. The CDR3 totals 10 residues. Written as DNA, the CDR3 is TGTGCCAGCCGTAACACTGAAGCTTTCTTT. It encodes CASRNTEAFF.

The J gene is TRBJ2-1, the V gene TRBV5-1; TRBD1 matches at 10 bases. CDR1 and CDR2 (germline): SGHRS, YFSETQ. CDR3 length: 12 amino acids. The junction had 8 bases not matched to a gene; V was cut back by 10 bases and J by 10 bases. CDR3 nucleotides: TGCGCCGAGACAGGGGGCGCGGGAGAGCAGTTCTTC. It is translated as CAETGGAGEQFF.

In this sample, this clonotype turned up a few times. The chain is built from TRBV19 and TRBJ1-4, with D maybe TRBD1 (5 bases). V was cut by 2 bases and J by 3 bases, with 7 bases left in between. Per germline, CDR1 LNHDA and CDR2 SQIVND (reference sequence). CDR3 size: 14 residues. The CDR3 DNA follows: TGTGCCAGTAGTATACAGGGAGCTAATGAAAAACTGTTTTTT. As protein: CASSIQGANEKLFF. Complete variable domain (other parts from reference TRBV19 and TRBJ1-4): DGGITQSPKYLFRKEGQNVTLSCEQNLNHDAMYWYRQDPGQGLRLIYYSQIVNDFQKGDIAEGYSVSREKKESFPLTVTSAQKNPTAFYLCASSIQGANEKLFFGSGTQLSVL.

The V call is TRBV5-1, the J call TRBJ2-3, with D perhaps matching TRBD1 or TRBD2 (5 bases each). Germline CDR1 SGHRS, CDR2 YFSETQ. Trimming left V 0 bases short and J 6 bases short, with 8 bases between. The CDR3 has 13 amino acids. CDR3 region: CASSLAREDTQYF. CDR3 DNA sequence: TGCGCCAGCAGCTTGGCCAGGGAGGATACGCAGTATTTT.

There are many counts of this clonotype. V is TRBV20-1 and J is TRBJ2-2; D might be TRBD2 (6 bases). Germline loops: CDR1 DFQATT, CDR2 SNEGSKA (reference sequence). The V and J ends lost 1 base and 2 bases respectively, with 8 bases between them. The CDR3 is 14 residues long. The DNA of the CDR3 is TGCAGTGCTAGAGGCGGGATAAACACCGGGGAGCTGTTTTTT. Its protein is CSARGGINTGELFF.

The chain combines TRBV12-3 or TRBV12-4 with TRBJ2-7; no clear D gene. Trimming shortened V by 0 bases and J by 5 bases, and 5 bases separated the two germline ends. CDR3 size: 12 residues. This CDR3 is CASSLAGDEQYF. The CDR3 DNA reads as TGTGCCAGCAGTTTAGCGGGTGACGAGCAGTACTTC.

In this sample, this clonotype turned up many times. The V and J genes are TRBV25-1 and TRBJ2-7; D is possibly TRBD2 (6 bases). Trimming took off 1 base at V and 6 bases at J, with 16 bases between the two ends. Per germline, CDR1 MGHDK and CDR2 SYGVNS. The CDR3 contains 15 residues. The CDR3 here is CASSESEGEGIEQYF. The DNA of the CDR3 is TGTGCCAGCAGTGAATCGGAGGGAGAGGGGATCGAGCAGTACTTC.

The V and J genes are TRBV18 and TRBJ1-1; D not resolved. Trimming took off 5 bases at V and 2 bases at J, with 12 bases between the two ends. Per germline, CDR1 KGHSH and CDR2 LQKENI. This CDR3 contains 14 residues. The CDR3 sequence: CASSAGHGNTEAFF. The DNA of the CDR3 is TGTGCCAGCTCAGCCGGTCATGGTAACACTGAAGCTTTCTTT. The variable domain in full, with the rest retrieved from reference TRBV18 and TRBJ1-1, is NAGVMQNPRHLVRRRGQEARLRCSPMKGHSHVYWYRQLPEEGLKFMVYLQKENIIDESGMPKERFSAEFPKEGPSILRIQQVVRGDSAAYFCASSAGHGNTEAFFGQGTRLTVV.

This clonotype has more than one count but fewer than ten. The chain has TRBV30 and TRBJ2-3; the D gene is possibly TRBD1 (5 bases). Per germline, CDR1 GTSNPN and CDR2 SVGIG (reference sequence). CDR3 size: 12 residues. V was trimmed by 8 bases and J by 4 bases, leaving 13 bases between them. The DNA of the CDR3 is TGTGCCGGGGCCGCTGGGTCAGATACGCAGTATTTT. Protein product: CAGAAGSDTQYF.

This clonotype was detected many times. The CDR3 loop is CASSRGGMNTEAFF. The CDR3 DNA sequence: TGTGCCAGCAGCCGTGGGGGTATGAACACTGAAGCTTTCTTT. This chain links TRBV9 with TRBJ1-1; a weak D match, TRBD1 (5 bases). The V end was cut by 4 bases, the J end by 0 bases, with 10 bases between. The CDR3 is 14 residues long. CDR1 is SGDLS and CDR2 is YYNGEE in the germline V gene.

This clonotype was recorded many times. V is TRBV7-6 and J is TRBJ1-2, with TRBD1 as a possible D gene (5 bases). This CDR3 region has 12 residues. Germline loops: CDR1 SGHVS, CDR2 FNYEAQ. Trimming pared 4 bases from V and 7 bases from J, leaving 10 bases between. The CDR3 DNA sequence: TGTGCCAGCAGCTCCTGGGGGGGTGGCTACACCTTC. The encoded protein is CASSSWGGGYTF.

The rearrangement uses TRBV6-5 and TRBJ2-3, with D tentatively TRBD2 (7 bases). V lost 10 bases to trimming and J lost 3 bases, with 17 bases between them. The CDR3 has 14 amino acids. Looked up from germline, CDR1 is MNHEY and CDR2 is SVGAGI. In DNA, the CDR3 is TGTGCCACAAGGGCGGGGGCGTCGACAGATACGCAGTATTTT. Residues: CATRAGASTDTQYF.

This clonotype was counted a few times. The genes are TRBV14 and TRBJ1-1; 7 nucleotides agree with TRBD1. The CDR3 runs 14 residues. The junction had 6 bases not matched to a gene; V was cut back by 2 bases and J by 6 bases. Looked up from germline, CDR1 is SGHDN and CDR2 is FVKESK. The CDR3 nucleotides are TGTGCCAGCAGCCAACAACAGGGGAGCCCTGAAGCTTTCTTT. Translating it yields CASSQQQGSPEAFF.

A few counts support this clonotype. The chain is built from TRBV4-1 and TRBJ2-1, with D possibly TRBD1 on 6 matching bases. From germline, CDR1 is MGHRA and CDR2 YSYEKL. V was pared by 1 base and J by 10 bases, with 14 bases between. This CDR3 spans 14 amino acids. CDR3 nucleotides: TGCGCCAGCAGCCAAGTAGTGACAGGTTTAGAGCAGTTCTTC. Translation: CASSQVVTGLEQFF.

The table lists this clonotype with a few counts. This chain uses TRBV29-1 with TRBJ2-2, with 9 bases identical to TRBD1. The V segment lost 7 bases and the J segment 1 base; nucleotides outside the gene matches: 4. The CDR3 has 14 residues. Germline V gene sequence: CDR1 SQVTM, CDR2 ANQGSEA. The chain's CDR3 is CSARQGENTGELFF. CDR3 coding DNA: TGCAGCGCAAGACAGGGGGAGAACACCGGGGAGCTGTTTTTT.

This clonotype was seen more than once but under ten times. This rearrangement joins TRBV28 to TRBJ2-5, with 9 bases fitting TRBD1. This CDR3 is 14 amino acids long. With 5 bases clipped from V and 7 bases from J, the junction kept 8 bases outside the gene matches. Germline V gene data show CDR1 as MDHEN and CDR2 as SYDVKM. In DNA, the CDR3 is TGTGCCAGCAGTCTGCAACCGGGACAGGGGACCCAGTACTTC. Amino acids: CASSLQPGQGTQYF.

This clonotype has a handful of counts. CDR3 nucleotide sequence: TGTGCCAGCAGTGAACCCGGGGAGCTGTTTTTT. It translates to CASSEPGELFF. V gene TRBV2 combines with J gene TRBJ2-2; D gene ambiguous. Trimming removed 2 bases at V and 6 bases at J, with 1 base between. Germline-derived CDR1 and CDR2 are SNHLY and FYNNEI. CDR3 length: 11 residues.

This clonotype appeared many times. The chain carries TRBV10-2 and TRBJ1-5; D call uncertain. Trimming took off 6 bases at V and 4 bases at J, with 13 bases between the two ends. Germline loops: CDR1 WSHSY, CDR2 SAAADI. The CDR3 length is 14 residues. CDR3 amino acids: CASSGSGLNQPQHF. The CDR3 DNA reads TGCGCCAGCAGCGGATCAGGCTTGAATCAGCCCCAGCATTTT.

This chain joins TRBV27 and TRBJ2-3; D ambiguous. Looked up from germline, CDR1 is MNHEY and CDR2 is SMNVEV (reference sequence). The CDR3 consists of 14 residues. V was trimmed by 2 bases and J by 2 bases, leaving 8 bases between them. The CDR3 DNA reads TGTGCCAGCAGTTTAGTAGGCTACACAGATACGCAGTATTTT. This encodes CASSLVGYTDTQYF.

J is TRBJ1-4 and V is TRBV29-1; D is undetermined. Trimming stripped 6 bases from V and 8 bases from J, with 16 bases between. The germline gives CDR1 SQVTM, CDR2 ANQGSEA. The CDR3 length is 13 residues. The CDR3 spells CSVSRWRGEKLFF. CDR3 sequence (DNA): TGCAGCGTCTCGCGCTGGCGAGGAGAAAAACTGTTTTTT.

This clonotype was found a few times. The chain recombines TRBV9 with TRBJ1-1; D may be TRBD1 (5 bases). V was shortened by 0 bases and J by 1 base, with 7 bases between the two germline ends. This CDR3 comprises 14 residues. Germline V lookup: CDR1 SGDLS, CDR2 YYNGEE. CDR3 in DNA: TGTGCCAGCAGCGTAGAGGACACGAACACTGAAGCTTTCTTT. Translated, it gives CASSVEDTNTEAFF. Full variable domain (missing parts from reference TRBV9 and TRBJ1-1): DSGVTQTPKHLITATGQRVTLRCSPRSGDLSVYWYQQSLDQGLQFLIQYYNGEERAKGNILERFSAQQFPDLHSELNLSSLELGDSALYFCASSVEDTNTEAFFGQGTRLTVV.

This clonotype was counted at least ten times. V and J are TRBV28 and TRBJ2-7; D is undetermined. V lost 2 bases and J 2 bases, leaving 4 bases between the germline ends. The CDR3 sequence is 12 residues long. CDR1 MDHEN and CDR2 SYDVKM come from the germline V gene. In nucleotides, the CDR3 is TGTGCCAGCAGTTTACAGCCCTACGAGCAGTACTTC. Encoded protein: CASSLQPYEQYF.

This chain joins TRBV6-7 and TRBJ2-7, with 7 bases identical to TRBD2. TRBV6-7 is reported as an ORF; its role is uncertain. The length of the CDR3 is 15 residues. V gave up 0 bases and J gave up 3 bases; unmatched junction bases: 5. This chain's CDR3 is CASSYSGGPDYEQYF. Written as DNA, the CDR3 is TGTGCCAGCAGTTACTCGGGAGGGCCGGACTACGAGCAGTACTTC.